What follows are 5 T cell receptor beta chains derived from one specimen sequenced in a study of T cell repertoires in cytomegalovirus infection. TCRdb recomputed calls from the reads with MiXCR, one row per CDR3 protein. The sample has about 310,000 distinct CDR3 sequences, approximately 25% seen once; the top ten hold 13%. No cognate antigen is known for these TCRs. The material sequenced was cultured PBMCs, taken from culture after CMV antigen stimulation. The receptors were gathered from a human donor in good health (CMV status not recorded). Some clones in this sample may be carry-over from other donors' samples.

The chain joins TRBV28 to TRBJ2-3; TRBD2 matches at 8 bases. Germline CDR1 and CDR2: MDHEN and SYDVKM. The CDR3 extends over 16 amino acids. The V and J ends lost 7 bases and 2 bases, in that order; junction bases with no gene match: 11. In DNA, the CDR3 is TGTGCCAGCACCCGGGGGGGCAGCCCCTCCACAGATACGCAGTATTTT. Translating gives CASTRGGSPSTDTQYF.

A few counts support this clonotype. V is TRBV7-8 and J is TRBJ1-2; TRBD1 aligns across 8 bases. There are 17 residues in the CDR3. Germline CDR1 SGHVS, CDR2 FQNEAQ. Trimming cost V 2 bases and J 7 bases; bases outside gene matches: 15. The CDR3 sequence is CASSLSRSGGASLGYTF. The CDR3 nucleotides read TGTGCCAGCAGCTTATCCAGGTCAGGGGGCGCTTCTCTTGGCTACACCTTC.

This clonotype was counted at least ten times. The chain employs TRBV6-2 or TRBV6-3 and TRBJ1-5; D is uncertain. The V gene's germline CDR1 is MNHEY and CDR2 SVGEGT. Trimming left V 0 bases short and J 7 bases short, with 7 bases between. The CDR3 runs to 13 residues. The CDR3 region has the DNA TGTGCCAGCAGTTACTCGGCAGGACAGCCCCAGCATTTT. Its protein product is CASSYSAGQPQHF.

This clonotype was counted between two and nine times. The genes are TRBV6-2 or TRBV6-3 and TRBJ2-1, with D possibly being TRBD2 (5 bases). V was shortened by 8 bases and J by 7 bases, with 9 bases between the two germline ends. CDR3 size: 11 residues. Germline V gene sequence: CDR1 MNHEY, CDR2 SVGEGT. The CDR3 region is CASARTNEQFF. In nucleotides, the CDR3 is TGTGCCAGCGCCCGGACTAATGAGCAGTTCTTC.

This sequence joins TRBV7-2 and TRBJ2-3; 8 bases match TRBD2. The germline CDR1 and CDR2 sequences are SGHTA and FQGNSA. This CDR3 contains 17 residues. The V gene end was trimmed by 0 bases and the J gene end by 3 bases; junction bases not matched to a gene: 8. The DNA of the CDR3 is TGTGCCAGCAGCTTAGCCCCAGCGGGAGTCGGAACAGATACGCAGTATTTT. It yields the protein CASSLAPAGVGTDTQYF.